This T cell receptor (beta chain) was captured in a study of shared clonotypes between healthy human individuals. The wider study: Each donor had three CD4 naive, three CD4 memory, two CD8 naive and one CD8 memory plate.

Produced via immunoSEQ multiplex PCR; TCRdb's table is partial and in-frame only. Of about 1,500,000 clones in the sample, roughly 96% were seen once. The receptor was isolated from a man in his thirties or forties in good health. The sequenced material came from naive CD4+ T cells sorted from blood. Subset indicated: CD45RA+ positively selected.

CDR3 nucleotide sequence: TGTGCCAGCAGCCGGCAGACAGGGCCCCCCCGGGGTGGCTACACCTTC. It specifies CASSRQTGPPRGGYTF. The rearrangement joins TRBV11-2 to TRBJ1-2, with 7 bases that match TRBD1. With V trimmed by 5 bases and J by 7 bases, 16 bases remained unmatched. CDR3 length equals 16 residues. The germline CDR1 and CDR2 sequences are SGHAT and FQNNGV.